A single sample gave rise to the 8 T cell receptor beta chains below, sequenced in a study of blood T cell repertoires in COVID-19 (dated by TCRdb to 2020 to 2021). The method was the immunoSEQ multiplex PCR assay. In its TCRdb copy, this immuneACCESS table keeps in-frame sequences only and misses some clones. Where compared with another copy, unresolved V genes explain less than half of these, and the others have no known cause. This sample gives about 200,000 clones in total; around 87% of them show up just once. Clones ranked in the top ten supply approximately 6.2% of the sample. The sequenced sample was peripheral blood. The receptor set was obtained from a man between 60 and 75 years old who had recovered from COVID-19.

The table lists this clone with a few counts. The chain joins TRBV19 to TRBJ1-1; 9 positions agree with TRBD1. The germline gives CDR1 LNHDA, CDR2 SQIVND (reference sequence). The J segment lost 0 bases and the V segment lost 6 bases, leaving 8 bases of the junction unmatched. The CDR3 is made up of 16 amino acids. The CDR3 region is CASSTLDRGLNTEAFF. The DNA of the CDR3 is TGTGCCAGTAGCACTTTGGACAGGGGATTGAACACTGAAGCTTTCTTT.

This chain links TRBV28 with TRBJ2-6, with D possibly matching TRBD1 (6 bases). Trimming cost V 2 bases and J 0 bases, with 14 bases left between them. CDR1 and CDR2 from the germline V gene are MDHEN and SYDVKM. There are 18 residues in the CDR3. This CDR3 is CASSLLGATLSGANVLTF. In DNA form, the CDR3 reads TGTGCCAGCAGTTTACTGGGGGCTACCCTCTCTGGGGCCAACGTCCTGACTTTC.

The chain has TRBV24-1 and TRBJ2-1; TRBD1 matches 8 bases. With V trimmed by 4 bases and J by 9 bases, 10 bases remained unmatched. Germline V lookup: CDR1 KGHDR, CDR2 SFDVKD. The CDR3 is 15 amino acids. CDR3 protein: CATSEGGTGSTEQFF. The CDR3 DNA is TGTGCCACCAGTGAAGGGGGGACAGGTTCGACTGAGCAGTTCTTC.

The chain is built from TRBV5-1 and TRBJ2-7; a possible D gene is TRBD1 (6 bases). Germline values: CDR1 SGHRS, CDR2 YFSETQ. Trimming cost V 0 bases and J 3 bases, with 10 bases left between them. The CDR3 has 14 amino acids. CDR3 loop: CASSLAGTNYEQYF. The CDR3, as DNA: TGCGCCAGCAGCTTGGCCGGGACAAACTACGAGCAGTACTTC.

The chain is built from TRBV2 and TRBJ1-5; D possibly corresponds to TRBD1 (6 bases). Germline lookup yields CDR1 SNHLY and CDR2 FYNNEI. Trimming left V 6 bases short and J 2 bases short, with 14 bases between. The CDR3 is 15 amino acids. The DNA of the CDR3 is TGTGCCAGCAGCGAACAGGGCGGAGGCAATCAGCCCCAGCATTTT. It specifies CASSEQGGGNQPQHF.

The chain links TRBV6-5 to TRBJ1-3; no clear D gene. Trimming removed 4 bases at V and 8 bases at J, with 15 bases between. Germline V gives CDR1 MNHEY, CDR2 SVGAGI. The length of the CDR3 is 14 residues. The CDR3 protein is CASSLRDPRDTIYF. The CDR3 nucleotides are TGTGCCAGCAGTTTGAGAGACCCGAGGGACACCATATATTTT.

The rearrangement joins TRBV5-1 to TRBJ2-7; possible D gene TRBD1, 5 bases. The CDR3 consists of 15 residues. CDR1 and CDR2 (germline): SGHRS, YFSETQ. V lost 0 bases, J lost 3 bases, and 13 bases lay in between. CDR3 nucleotide sequence: TGCGCCAGCAGCTTGGAATCGAGCAGGGTCTACGAGCAGTACTTC. The encoded protein is CASSLESSRVYEQYF.

J is TRBJ2-7 and V is TRBV7-2; no clear D gene. The germline V gene has CDR1 SGHTA and CDR2 FQGNSA. There are 14 residues in the CDR3. Trimming left V 2 bases short and J 7 bases short, with 15 bases between. CDR3 nucleotide sequence: TGTGCCAGCAGCTTATCTACTCCCGGCGGAGAGCAGTACTTC. Its translation is CASSLSTPGGEQYF.